A single sample gave rise to the 8 T cell receptor beta chains below, sequenced in a study of PD-1 blockade in classical Hodgkin lymphoma. Assay: immunoSEQ multiplex PCR; the TCRdb copy retains only in-frame clones and omits some. The data show roughly 96,000 clones, under 95% seen once. Time point indicated: cycle 4 day 1 (C4D1), after less than 7 weeks of nivolumab. Each patient relapsed following autologous stem cell transplantation, and prior brentuximab vedotin exposure differed. The sample was peripheral blood mononuclear cells (PBMCs), taken before the fourth cycle of nivolumab. These receptors all stem from a human donor with classical Hodgkin lymphoma.

The CDR3 protein is CASSSQGAMGQPQHF. The CDR3 DNA reads as TGTGCCAGTAGTAGCCAGGGGGCGATGGGGCAGCCCCAGCATTTT. This chain links TRBV19 with TRBJ1-5; 8 bases align to TRBD1. Germline V lookup: CDR1 LNHDA, CDR2 SQIVND (reference sequence). There are 15 residues in the CDR3. The trim removed 4 bases at V and 7 bases at J, leaving 9 bases unmatched.

The genes are TRBV9 and TRBJ2-1; D perhaps matches TRBD2 (6 bases). Trimming removed 0 bases at V and 2 bases at J, with 12 bases between. This CDR3 is built from 16 residues. Germline assignment: CDR1 SGDLS and CDR2 YYNGEE. For the CDR3, the DNA is TGTGCCAGCAGCGTAGATATTAGCGGACCCTACAATGAGCAGTTCTTC. This sequence encodes CASSVDISGPYNEQFF.

The chain is built from TRBV7-9 and TRBJ2-5, with 7 bases fitting TRBD2. Per the germline V gene, CDR1 is SEHNR and CDR2 is FQNEAQ (reference sequence). Germline trimming cut 4 bases from V and 4 bases from J; bases unmatched to any gene: 9. CDR3 length: 15 amino acids. The CDR3 region is CASSSRVGGGETQYF. The CDR3 nucleotides read TGTGCCAGCAGCTCCCGAGTGGGCGGGGGAGAGACCCAGTACTTC.

J is TRBJ2-3 and V is TRBV14, with a tentative D call TRBD2 (5 bases). The CDR3 consists of 17 residues. CDR1 is SGHDN and CDR2 is FVKESK in the germline V gene. With 0 bases removed from V and 5 bases from J, the gap between germline ends came to 18 bases. In DNA, the CDR3 is TGTGCCAGCAGCCAAGACAGAGCGTCACTAGGAATAGATACGCAGTATTTT. Amino acids: CASSQDRASLGIDTQYF.

The V and J genes are TRBV10-1 and TRBJ2-1, with D perhaps matching TRBD2 (5 bases). V gave up 5 bases and J gave up 0 bases, with 14 bases separating them. The CDR3 sequence is 16 residues long. The germline V gene has CDR1 WNHNN and CDR2 SYGVQD (reference sequence). The CDR3 is CASSPSGMSSYNEQFF. CDR3 sequence (DNA): TGCGCCAGCAGTCCAAGCGGAATGAGCTCCTACAATGAGCAGTTCTTC.

This chain joins TRBV7-8 and TRBJ1-5, with D tentatively TRBD1 (5 bases). The germline CDR1 and CDR2 sequences are SGHVS and FQNEAQ. The ends were cut back, 5 bases at V and 5 bases at J, with 19 bases in the middle. CDR3 length: 16 residues. The CDR3 DNA is TGTGCCAGCAGCCCGCGCTTGAGTCCAGGGTATCAGCCCCAGCATTTT. Translation gives CASSPRLSPGYQPQHF.

The V and J genes are TRBV28 and TRBJ2-1, with a weak D call TRBD2 (6 bases). The germline V gene has CDR1 MDHEN and CDR2 SYDVKM. The CDR3 sequence is 18 residues long. V lost 6 bases and J 2 bases, leaving 23 bases between the germline ends. This CDR3 reads CASSLGFEGRPPYNEQFF. The CDR3 region has the DNA TGTGCCAGCAGCCTTGGGTTCGAGGGGAGGCCCCCCTACAATGAGCAGTTCTTC.

J is TRBJ2-1 and V is TRBV5-4, with TRBD2 matching over 7 bases. The CDR3 runs 15 residues. From germline, CDR1 is SGHNT and CDR2 YYREEE (reference sequence). J gave up 5 bases and V 0 bases, and 5 bases lay outside the gene matches. The CDR3 DNA follows: TGTGCCAGCAGCTTGGGCGGGAGTAGGAACAATGAGCAGTTCTTC. It yields the protein CASSLGGSRNNEQFF.